The 18 T cell receptor beta chains below all came from one sample that was sequenced in a study of PD-L1 blockade in urothelial cancer. Produced via immunoSEQ multiplex PCR; TCRdb's table is partial and in-frame only. This table has 70,000 to 75,000 clones, roughly 89% appearing once. Time point meaning: pretreatment peripheral blood. The specimen was PBMCs, collected around atezolizumab (anti-PD-L1) treatment. The source of these receptors is a woman between 65 and 79 years old with urothelial cancer.

V and J are TRBV5-5 and TRBJ1-1; tentatively, D is TRBD1 (5 bases). V gave up 0 bases and J gave up 5 bases, with 20 bases separating them. CDR3 size: 17 residues. CDR1 and CDR2 from the germline V gene are SGHKS and YYEKEE (reference sequence). CDR3 sequence: CASSLAGDRGRATEAFF. The CDR3 DNA reads as TGTGCCAGCAGCTTGGCTGGAGATAGGGGCCGAGCGACTGAAGCTTTCTTT.

In this sample, this clone turned up many times. This chain connects TRBV11-2 to TRBJ2-7, with 8 bases fitting TRBD1. Germline lookup yields CDR1 SGHAT and CDR2 FQNNGV. Unmatched junction bases numbered 7, after V lost 4 bases and J lost 2 bases. The CDR3 is 15 amino acids. The CDR3 is CASSSHRGKAYEQYF. The CDR3 DNA sequence: TGTGCCAGCAGCTCTCACAGGGGGAAGGCCTACGAGCAGTACTTC.

The DNA for the CDR3 is TGTGCCAGCAGCCGCGGGACTAGCGGGGGTTCGGAATACAATGAGCAGTTCTTC. Amino acid sequence: CASSRGTSGGSEYNEQFF. The chain joins TRBV4-2 to TRBJ2-1, with 14 bases aligning to TRBD2. Trimming at V came to 4 bases and at J to 4 bases, leaving 9 bases not matched to a gene. The length of the CDR3 is 18 residues. Germline V CDR1 and CDR2: LGHNA, YNFKEQ.

The chain recombines TRBV7-3 with TRBJ2-3, with 7 positions matching TRBD2. This CDR3 contains 17 residues. Trimming at V came to 7 bases and at J to 2 bases, leaving 15 bases not matched to a gene. Germline V lookup: CDR1 SGHTA, CDR2 FQGTGA. The CDR3 nucleotides are TGTGCCAGCACGCCGAGACGGCGGGAGCTCCTCACAGATACGCAGTATTTT. It translates to CASTPRRRELLTDTQYF.

This rearrangement joins TRBV11-3 to TRBJ2-7; TRBD1 matches 10 bases. There are 17 residues in the CDR3. CDR1 is SGHNT and CDR2 is YENEEA in the germline V gene. V gave up 2 bases and J gave up 2 bases; unmatched junction bases: 9. The CDR3 coding sequence is TGTGCCAGCAGCTTATCGGGGCCGGGACAGGGGCCCTACGAGCAGTACTTC. Its protein product is CASSLSGPGQGPYEQYF. Filled out from reference TRBV11-3 and TRBJ2-7, the complete variable domain reads EAGVVQSPRYKIIEKKQPVAFWCNPISGHNTLYWYLQNLGQGPELLIRYENEEAVDDSQLPKDRFSAERLKGVDSTLKIQPAELGDSAVYLCASSLSGPGQGPYEQYFGPGTRLTVT.

The chain carries TRBV19 and TRBJ1-1, with a weak D call TRBD1 (5 bases). The germline CDR1 and CDR2 sequences are LNHDA and SQIVND (reference sequence). V was clipped by 6 bases and J by 0 bases, with 11 bases between them. The CDR3 consists of 14 residues. CDR3 coding DNA: TGTGCCAGTAGAGACGACAGAATGAACACTGAAGCTTTCTTT. As protein: CASRDDRMNTEAFF. The full variable domain, its missing parts supplied by reference TRBV19 and TRBJ1-1, is DGGITQSPKYLFRKEGQNVTLSCEQNLNHDAMYWYRQDPGQGLRLIYYSQIVNDFQKGDIAEGYSVSREKKESFPLTVTSAQKNPTAFYLCASRDDRMNTEAFFGQGTRLTVV.

The chain is built from TRBV7-9 and TRBJ2-7, with D perhaps matching TRBD2 (6 bases). The V gene's germline CDR1 is SEHNR and CDR2 FQNEAQ (reference sequence). CDR3 length: 16 residues. Trimming left V 4 bases short and J 1 base short, with 17 bases between. In DNA, the CDR3 is TGTGCCAGCAGCTCAGGCCCGGGAGTTGCGTCCTACGAGCAGTACTTC. It translates to CASSSGPGVASYEQYF.

The chain uses TRBV7-6 and TRBJ2-3; D unresolved. The CDR3 runs to 16 residues. Germline CDR1 reads SGHVS; CDR2 reads FNYEAQ. V lost 1 base, J lost 3 bases, and 14 bases lay in between. The CDR3 sequence: CASSLGAWPETDTQYF. CDR3 DNA sequence: TGTGCCAGCAGCTTAGGAGCGTGGCCCGAAACAGATACGCAGTATTTT.

This chain joins TRBV6-5 and TRBJ2-1; TRBD2 aligns across 9 bases. The CDR3 totals 15 residues. V was clipped by 6 bases and J by 0 bases; unmatched bases: 3. The germline gives CDR1 MNHEY, CDR2 SVGAGI. As DNA, the CDR3 is TGTGCCAGCAGGGGTAGCGGGAGCTCCTACAATGAGCAGTTCTTC. Translation: CASRGSGSSYNEQFF.

The CDR3 region is CASSSRGRGSYNEQFF. CDR3 sequence (DNA): TGTGCCAGCAGCTCCCGCGGCAGGGGCTCCTACAATGAGCAGTTCTTC. The V and J genes are TRBV7-2 and TRBJ2-1, with D possibly being TRBD1 (6 bases). The V gene's germline CDR1 is SGHTA and CDR2 FQGNSA. CDR3 length: 16 amino acids. V dropped 4 bases and J dropped 0 bases, with 13 bases sitting between them. The variable domain in full, with the rest retrieved from reference TRBV7-2 and TRBJ2-1, is GAGVSQSPSNKVTEKGKDVELRCDPISGHTALYWYRQSLGQGLEFLIYFQGNSAPDKSGLPSDRFSAERTGGSVSTLTIQRTQQEDSAVYLCASSSRGRGSYNEQFFGPGTRLTVL.

V and J are TRBV6-5 and TRBJ2-3; TRBD2 matches at 14 bases. V shed 5 bases, J shed 4 bases, and the junction held 2 bases outside the gene matches. This CDR3 is 15 amino acids long. From germline, CDR1 is MNHEY and CDR2 SVGAGI. CDR3 region: CASSRLAGGADTQYF. The CDR3, as DNA: TGTGCCAGCAGTCGACTAGCGGGGGGGGCAGATACGCAGTATTTT.

This clone turned up a few times. The rearrangement uses TRBV6-1 and TRBJ1-2, with a weak D call TRBD1 (6 bases). Trimming took off 5 bases at V and 1 base at J, with 14 bases between the two ends. Germline V gene data show CDR1 as MNHNS and CDR2 as SASEGT. The CDR3 extends over 15 amino acids. CDR3 amino acids: CASSPDPQGNYGYTF. In DNA form, the CDR3 reads TGTGCCAGCAGTCCCGACCCACAGGGTAACTATGGCTACACCTTC.

The genes are TRBV5-4 and TRBJ2-5; TRBD2 matches at 7 bases. The V and J ends lost 3 bases and 3 bases, in that order; junction bases with no gene match: 8. Germline loops: CDR1 SGHNT, CDR2 YYREEE (reference sequence). The CDR3 length is 15 residues. CDR3 residues: CASSSQALAEETQYF. The CDR3, as DNA: TGTGCCAGCAGCTCACAAGCCCTAGCGGAAGAGACCCAGTACTTC.

The CDR3 DNA reads as TGTGCCAGCAGCTTAGCGCCTGGGGGGGGGCCCGCGACAGATACGCAGTATTTT. It yields the protein CASSLAPGGGPATDTQYF. The chain employs TRBV7-9 and TRBJ2-3, with D possibly TRBD2 on 7 matching bases. CDR1 and CDR2 from the germline V gene are SEHNR and FQNEAQ (reference sequence). The CDR3 totals 18 residues. The V and J ends lost 0 bases and 3 bases respectively, with 19 bases between them.

J is TRBJ2-3 and V is TRBV5-5; 8 bases are shared with TRBD2. Germline V gives CDR1 SGHKS, CDR2 YYEKEE (reference sequence). The CDR3 length is 15 residues. Germline trimming cut 2 bases from V and 2 bases from J; bases unmatched to any gene: 4. CDR3 DNA sequence: TGTGCCAGCAGCTTAGCGGGGGCCAACACAGATACGCAGTATTTT. Translated, it gives CASSLAGANTDTQYF.

The chain has TRBV6-5 and TRBJ1-1; tentative D call: TRBD1 (5 bases). The CDR3 totals 14 residues. The V and J ends lost 2 bases and 5 bases respectively, with 12 bases between them. CDR1 is MNHEY and CDR2 is SVGAGI in the germline V gene. CDR3 region: CASSYGDLWTEAFF. The CDR3 DNA follows: TGTGCCAGCAGTTACGGGGACTTGTGGACTGAAGCTTTCTTT.

The V and J genes are TRBV19 and TRBJ2-1, with TRBD1 identical over 8 bases. V dropped 2 bases and J dropped 0; count of bases not matched to a gene: 12. The CDR3 runs 19 residues. From germline, CDR1 is LNHDA and CDR2 SQIVND (reference sequence). In DNA, the CDR3 is TGTGCCAGTAGTATACCCGGCAGGGGGCTCAGAAGCTCCTACAATGAGCAGTTCTTC. Its protein is CASSIPGRGLRSSYNEQFF.

This clone appeared a few times. J is TRBJ1-1 and V is TRBV5-4; the match to TRBD1 covers 9 bases. The CDR3 covers 16 residues. V lost 5 bases to trimming and J lost 0 bases; unmatched junction nucleotides: 8. CDR1 and CDR2 (germline): SGHNT, YYREEE (reference sequence). In nucleotides, the CDR3 is TGTGCCAGCAGACGGGACAGGGCGGCGATGAACACTGAAGCTTTCTTT. Encoded protein: CASRRDRAAMNTEAFF.